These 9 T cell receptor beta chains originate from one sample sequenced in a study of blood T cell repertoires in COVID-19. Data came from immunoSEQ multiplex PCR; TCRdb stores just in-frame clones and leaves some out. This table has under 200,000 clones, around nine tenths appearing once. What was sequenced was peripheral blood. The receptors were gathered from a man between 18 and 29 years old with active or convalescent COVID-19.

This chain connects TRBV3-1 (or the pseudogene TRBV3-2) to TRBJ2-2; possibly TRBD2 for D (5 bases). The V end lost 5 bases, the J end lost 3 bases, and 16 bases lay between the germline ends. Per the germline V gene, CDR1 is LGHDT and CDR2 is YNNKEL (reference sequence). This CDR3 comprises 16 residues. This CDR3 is CASSSQPGIYTGELFF. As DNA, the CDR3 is TGTGCCAGCAGCTCCCAACCCGGGATATACACCGGGGAGCTGTTTTTT.

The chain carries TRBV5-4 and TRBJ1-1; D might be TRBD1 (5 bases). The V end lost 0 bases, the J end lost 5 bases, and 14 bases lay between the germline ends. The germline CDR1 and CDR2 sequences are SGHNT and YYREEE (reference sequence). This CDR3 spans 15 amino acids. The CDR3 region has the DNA TGTGCCAGCAGCTTGGATCAGGGTGTGGGGACTGAAGCTTTCTTT. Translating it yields CASSLDQGVGTEAFF.

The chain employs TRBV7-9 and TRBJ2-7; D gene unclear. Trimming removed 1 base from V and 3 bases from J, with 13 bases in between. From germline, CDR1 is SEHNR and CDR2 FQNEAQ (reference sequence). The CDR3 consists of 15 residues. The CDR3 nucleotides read TGTGCCAGCAGCTTAGTTCGAGAAACCGGCTACGAGCAGTACTTC. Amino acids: CASSLVRETGYEQYF.

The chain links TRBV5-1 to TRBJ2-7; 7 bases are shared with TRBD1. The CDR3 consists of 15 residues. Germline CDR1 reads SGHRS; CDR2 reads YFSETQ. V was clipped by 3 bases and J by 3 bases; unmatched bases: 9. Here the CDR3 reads CASSSTRDRSYEQYF. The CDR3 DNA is TGCGCCAGCAGCTCAACCCGGGACAGAAGCTACGAGCAGTACTTC.

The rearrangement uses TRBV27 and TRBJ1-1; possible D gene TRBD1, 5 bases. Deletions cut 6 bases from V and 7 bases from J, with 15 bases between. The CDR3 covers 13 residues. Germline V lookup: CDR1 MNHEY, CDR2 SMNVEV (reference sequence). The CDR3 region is CASRPTITGEAFF. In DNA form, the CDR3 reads TGTGCCAGCAGACCGACGATCACAGGTGAAGCTTTCTTT.

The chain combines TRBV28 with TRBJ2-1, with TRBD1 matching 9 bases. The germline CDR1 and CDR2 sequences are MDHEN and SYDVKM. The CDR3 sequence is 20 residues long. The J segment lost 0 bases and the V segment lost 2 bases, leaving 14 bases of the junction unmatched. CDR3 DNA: TGTGCCAGCAGTTTAGTTTTGGACAGGGGACCTACCAGCTCCTACAATGAGCAGTTCTTC. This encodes CASSLVLDRGPTSSYNEQFF.

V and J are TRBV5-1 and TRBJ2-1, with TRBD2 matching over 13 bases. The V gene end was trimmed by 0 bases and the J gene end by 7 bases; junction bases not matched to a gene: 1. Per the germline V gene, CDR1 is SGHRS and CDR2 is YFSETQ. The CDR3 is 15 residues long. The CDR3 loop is CASSLGLAGGNEQFF. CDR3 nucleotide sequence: TGCGCCAGCAGCTTGGGACTAGCGGGAGGAAATGAGCAGTTCTTC.

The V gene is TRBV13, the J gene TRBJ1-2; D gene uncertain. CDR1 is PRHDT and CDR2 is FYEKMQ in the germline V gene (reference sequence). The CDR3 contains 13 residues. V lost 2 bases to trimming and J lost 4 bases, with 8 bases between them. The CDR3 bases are TGTGCCAGCAGCTTAACCAGATCCTATGGCTACACCTTC. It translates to CASSLTRSYGYTF.

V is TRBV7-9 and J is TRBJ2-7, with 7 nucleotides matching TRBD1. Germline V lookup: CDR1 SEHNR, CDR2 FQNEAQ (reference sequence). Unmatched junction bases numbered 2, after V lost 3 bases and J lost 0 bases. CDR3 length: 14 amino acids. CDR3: CASSLTGTSYEQYF. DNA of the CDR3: TGTGCCAGCAGCTTGACAGGGACCTCCTACGAGCAGTACTTC.